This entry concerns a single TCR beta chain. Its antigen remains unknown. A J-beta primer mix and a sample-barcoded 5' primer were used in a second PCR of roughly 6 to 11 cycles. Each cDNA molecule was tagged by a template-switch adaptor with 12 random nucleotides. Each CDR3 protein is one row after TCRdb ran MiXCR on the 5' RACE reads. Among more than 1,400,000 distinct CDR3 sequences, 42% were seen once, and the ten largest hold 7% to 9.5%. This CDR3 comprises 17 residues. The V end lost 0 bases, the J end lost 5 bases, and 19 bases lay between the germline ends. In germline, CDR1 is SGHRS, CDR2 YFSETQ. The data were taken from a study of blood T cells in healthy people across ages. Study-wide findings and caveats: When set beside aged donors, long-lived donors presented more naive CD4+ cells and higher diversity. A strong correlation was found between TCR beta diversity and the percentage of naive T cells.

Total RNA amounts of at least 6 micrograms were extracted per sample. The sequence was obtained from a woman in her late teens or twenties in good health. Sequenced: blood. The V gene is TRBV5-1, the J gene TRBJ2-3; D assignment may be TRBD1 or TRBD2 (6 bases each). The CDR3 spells CASSLASGGGVVDTQYF. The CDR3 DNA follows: TGCGCCAGCAGCTTGGCGTCCGGAGGGGGAGTTGTAGATACGCAGTATTTT.